The subject of this entry is one T cell receptor beta chain. Its antigen remains unidentified. In nominal health when sampled, donors likely had unrecorded immune exposures nonetheless. The V gene's germline CDR1 is SEHNR and CDR2 FQNEAQ (reference sequence). Trimming stripped 5 bases from V and 1 base from J, with 8 bases between. The CDR3 sequence is 14 residues long. These data are taken from a study of cytomegalovirus exposure and HLA in healthy donors. Turning to the study itself: Unique TCR beta sequences numbering around 110 million came from about 180 million T cells in an earlier analysis. A data release that came early held approximately 92 million unique TCRs from HLA-typed donors.

The PCR made use of 60 Vbeta and 13 Jbeta primers. Here immunoSEQ multiplex PCR was the method, and the copy in TCRdb shows in-frame clones only, minus some. The repertoire includes about 92,000 clones, 55% to 75% of them detected once, and approximately 2.7% sits in the top ten. Overall study findings and caveats: Sequencing artifact likely explains a cluster of highly shared sequence variants.

The V and J genes are TRBV7-9 and TRBJ2-2; D gene unclear. This receptor was obtained from a man in his fifties in good health and CMV-seronegative. The sequencing input was PBMCs. CDR3 in amino acids: CASSRFGNTGELFF. Here the CDR3 DNA reads TGTGCCAGCAGCAGATTCGGGAACACCGGGGAGCTGTTTTTT. Full variable domain (missing parts from reference TRBV7-9 and TRBJ2-2): DTGVSQNPRHKITKRGQNVTFRCDPISEHNRLYWYRQTLGQGPEFLTYFQNEAQLEKSRLLSDRFSAERPKGSFSTLEIQRTEQGDSAMYLCASSRFGNTGELFFGEGSRLTVL.